The source of this T cell receptor beta chain is a study of patients and donors after allogeneic stem cell transplantation. One entry per CDR3 protein, called by TCRdb with MiXCR from the RT-PCR reads. Here the sample spans about a million distinct CDR3 sequences, more than 15% being singletons. The CDR3 loop spans 14 amino acids. V was shortened by 4 bases and J by 0 bases, with 10 bases between the two germline ends. Looked up from germline, CDR1 is SGHRS and CDR2 is YFSETQ. The sample comprised blood, either unsorted or a sorted T cell fraction (not recorded which). This clonotype originated in a human donor who was either an allogeneic HSCT recipient or a stem cell or donor lymphocyte infusion donor (not recorded which). It is not recorded whose cells these are; they may come from a transplant donor. This chain links TRBV5-1 with TRBJ1-2, with no clear D. The CDR3 here is CASSPEPSNYGYTF. As DNA, the CDR3 is TGCGCCAGCAGCCCCGAGCCTTCTAACTATGGCTACACCTTC. Filled out from reference TRBV5-1 and TRBJ1-2, the complete variable domain reads KAGVTQTPRYLIKTRGQQVTLSCSPISGHRSVSWYQQTPGQGLQFLFEYFSETQRNKGNFPGRFSGRQFSNSRSEMNVSTLELGDSALYLCASSPEPSNYGYTFGSGTRLTVV.